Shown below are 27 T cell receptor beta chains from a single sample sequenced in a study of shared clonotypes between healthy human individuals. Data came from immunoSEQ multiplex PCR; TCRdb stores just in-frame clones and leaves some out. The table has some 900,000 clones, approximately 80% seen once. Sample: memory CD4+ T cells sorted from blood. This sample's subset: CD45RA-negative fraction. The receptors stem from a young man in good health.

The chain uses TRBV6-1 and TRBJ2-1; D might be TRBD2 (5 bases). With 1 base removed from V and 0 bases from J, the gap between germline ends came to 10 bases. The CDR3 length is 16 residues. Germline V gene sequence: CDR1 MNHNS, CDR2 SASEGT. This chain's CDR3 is CASSEGHRGSYNEQFF. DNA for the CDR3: TGTGCCAGCAGTGAAGGCCACCGGGGCTCCTACAATGAGCAGTTCTTC.

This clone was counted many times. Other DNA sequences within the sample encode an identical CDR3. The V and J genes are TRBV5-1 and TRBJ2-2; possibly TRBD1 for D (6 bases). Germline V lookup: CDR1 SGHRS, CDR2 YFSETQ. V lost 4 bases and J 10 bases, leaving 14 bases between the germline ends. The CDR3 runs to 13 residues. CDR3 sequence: CASSTDRTPELFF. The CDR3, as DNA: TGCGCCAGCAGCACCGACAGGACCCCGGAGCTGTTTTTT. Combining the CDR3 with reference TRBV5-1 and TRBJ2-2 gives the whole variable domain KAGVTQTPRYLIKTRGQQVTLSCSPISGHRSVSWYQQTPGQGLQFLFEYFSETQRNKGNFPGRFSGRQFSNSRSEMNVSTLELGDSALYLCASSTDRTPELFFGEGSRLTVL.

CDR3 sequence reads: CASRSGQGARDTQYF. The DNA of the CDR3 is TGTGCCAGCAGGTCGGGACAGGGGGCGCGGGATACGCAGTATTTT. J is TRBJ2-3 and V is TRBV5-4; 12 positions agree with TRBD1. Trimming cost V 5 bases and J 6 bases; bases outside gene matches: 7. The CDR3 contains 15 residues. Germline values: CDR1 SGHNT, CDR2 YYREEE (reference sequence).

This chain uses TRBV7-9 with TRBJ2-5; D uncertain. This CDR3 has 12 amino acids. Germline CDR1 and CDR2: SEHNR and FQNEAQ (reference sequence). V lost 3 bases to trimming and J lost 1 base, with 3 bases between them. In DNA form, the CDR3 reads TGTGCCAGCAGCTTCCCCCAAGAGACCCAGTACTTC. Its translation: CASSFPQETQYF. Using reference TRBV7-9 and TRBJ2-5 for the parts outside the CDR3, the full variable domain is DTGVSQNPRHKITKRGQNVTFRCDPISEHNRLYWYRQTLGQGPEFLTYFQNEAQLEKSRLLSDRFSAERPKGSFSTLEIQRTEQGDSAMYLCASSFPQETQYFGPGTRLLVL.

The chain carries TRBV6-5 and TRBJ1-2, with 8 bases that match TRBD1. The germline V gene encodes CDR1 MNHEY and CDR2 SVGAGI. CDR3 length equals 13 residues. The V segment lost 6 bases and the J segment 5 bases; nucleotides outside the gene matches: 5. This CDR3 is CASRAGGAYGYTF. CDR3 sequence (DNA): TGTGCCAGCAGGGCAGGGGGCGCTTATGGCTACACCTTC.

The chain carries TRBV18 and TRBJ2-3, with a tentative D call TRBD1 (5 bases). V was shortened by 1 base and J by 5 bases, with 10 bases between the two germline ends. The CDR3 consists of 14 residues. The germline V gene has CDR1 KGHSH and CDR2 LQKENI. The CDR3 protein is CASSPQGRGDTQYF. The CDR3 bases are TGTGCCAGCTCACCACAGGGGCGCGGAGATACGCAGTATTTT.

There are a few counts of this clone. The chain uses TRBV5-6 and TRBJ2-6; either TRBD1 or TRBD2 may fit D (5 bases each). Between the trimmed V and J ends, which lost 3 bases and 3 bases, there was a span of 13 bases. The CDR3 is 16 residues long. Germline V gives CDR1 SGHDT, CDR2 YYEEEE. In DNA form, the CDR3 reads TGTGCCAGCAGCTCCCGGGGCGCAGGTGGGGCCAACGTCCTGACTTTC. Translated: CASSSRGAGGANVLTF.

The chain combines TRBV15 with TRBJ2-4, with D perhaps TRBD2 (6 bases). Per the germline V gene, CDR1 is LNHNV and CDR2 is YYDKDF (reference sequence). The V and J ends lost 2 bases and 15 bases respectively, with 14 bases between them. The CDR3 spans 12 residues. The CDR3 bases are TGTGCCACCAGCAGATCTTCAACTAGCTTGTACTTC. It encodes CATSRSSTSLYF.

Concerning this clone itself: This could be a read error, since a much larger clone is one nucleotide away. CDR3 DNA sequence: TGTGCCAGCAGCCGGACTAGCGGGTCCTACGAGCAGTACTTC. This gives the protein CASSRTSGSYEQYF. This chain links TRBV5-6 with TRBJ2-7, with 11 bases fitting TRBD2. V was clipped by 4 bases and J by 1 base; unmatched bases: 1. This CDR3 is built from 14 residues. Germline assignment: CDR1 SGHDT and CDR2 YYEEEE.

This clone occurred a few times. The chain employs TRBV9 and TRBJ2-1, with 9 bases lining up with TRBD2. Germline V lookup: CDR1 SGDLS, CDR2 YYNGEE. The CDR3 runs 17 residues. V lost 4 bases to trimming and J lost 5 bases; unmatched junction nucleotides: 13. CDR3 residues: CASSSVGAGGPHNEQFF. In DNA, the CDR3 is TGTGCCAGCAGCTCGGTCGGGGCGGGAGGGCCCCACAATGAGCAGTTCTTC.

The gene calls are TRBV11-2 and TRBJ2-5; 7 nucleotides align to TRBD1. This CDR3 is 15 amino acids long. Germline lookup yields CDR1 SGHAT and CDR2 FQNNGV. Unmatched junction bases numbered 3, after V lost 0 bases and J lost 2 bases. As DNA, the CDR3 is TGTGCCAGCAGCTTAGATGGGACAGCTCAAGAGACCCAGTACTTC. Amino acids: CASSLDGTAQETQYF.

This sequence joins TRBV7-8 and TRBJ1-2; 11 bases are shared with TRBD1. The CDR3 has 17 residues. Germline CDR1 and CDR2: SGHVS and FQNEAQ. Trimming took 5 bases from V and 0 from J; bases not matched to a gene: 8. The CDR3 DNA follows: TGTGCCAGCAGCCTACGGGACAGGGGGAACCCTAACTATGGCTACACCTTC. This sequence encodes CASSLRDRGNPNYGYTF. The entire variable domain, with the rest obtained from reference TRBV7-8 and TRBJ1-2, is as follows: GAGVSQSPRYKVAKRGQDVALRCDPISGHVSLFWYQQALGQGPEFLTYFQNEAQLDKSGLPSDRFFAERPEGSVSTLKIQRTQQEDSAVYLCASSLRDRGNPNYGYTFGSGTRLTVV.

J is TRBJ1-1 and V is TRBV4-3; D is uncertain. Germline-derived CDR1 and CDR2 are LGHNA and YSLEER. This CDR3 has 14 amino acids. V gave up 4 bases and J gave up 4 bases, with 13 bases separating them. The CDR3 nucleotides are TGCGCCAGCAGCCTGGCAGGTGGGAGCACTGAAGCTTTCTTT. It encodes CASSLAGGSTEAFF.

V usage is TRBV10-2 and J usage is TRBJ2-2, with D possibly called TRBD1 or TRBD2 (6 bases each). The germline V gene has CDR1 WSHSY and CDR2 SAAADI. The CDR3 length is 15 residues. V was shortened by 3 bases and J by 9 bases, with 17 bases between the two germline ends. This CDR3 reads CASSDRQGRIRELFF. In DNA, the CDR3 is TGCGCCAGCAGTGATCGGCAGGGGAGGATAAGGGAGCTGTTTTTT.

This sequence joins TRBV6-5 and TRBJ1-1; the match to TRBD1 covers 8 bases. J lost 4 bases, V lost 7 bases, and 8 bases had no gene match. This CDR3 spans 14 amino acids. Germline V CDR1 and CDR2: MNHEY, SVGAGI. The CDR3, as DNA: TGTGCCAGCACCGGGACAGGTCGTAGCACTGAAGCTTTCTTT. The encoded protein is CASTGTGRSTEAFF.

The CDR3 nucleotides read TGTGCCAGCAGTGGGGGTGAGCTCTTGCTCTACGAGCAGTACTTC. Translating it yields CASSGGELLLYEQYF. This chain connects TRBV28 to TRBJ2-7; perhaps D is TRBD1 or TRBD2 (5 bases each). Germline CDR1 is MDHEN and CDR2 is SYDVKM. The CDR3 totals 15 residues. Trimming took 5 bases from V and 3 from J, leaving 17 bases between them.

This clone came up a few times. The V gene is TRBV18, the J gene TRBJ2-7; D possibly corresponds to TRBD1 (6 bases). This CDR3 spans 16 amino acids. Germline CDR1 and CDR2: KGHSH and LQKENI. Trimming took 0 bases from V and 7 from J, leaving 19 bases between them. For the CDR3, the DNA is TGTGCCAGCTCACCACCGGCTGGGAACAGGGTGGGAGAGCAGTACTTC. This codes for CASSPPAGNRVGEQYF.

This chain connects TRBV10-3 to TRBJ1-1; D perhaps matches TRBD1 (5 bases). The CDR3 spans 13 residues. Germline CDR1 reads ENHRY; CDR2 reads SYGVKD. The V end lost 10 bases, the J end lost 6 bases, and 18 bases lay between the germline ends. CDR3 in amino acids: CATYRDQKAEAFF. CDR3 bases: TGTGCCACCTATCGGGACCAGAAGGCTGAAGCTTTCTTT.

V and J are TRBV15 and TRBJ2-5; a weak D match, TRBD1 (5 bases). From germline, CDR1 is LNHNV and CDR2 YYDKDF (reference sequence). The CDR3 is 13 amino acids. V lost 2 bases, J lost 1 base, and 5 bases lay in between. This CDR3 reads CATSRQGQETQYF. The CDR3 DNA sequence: TGTGCCACCAGCAGACAGGGCCAAGAGACCCAGTACTTC. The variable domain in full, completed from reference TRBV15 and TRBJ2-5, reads DAMVIQNPRYQVTQFGKPVTLSCSQTLNHNVMYWYQQKSSQAPKLLFHYYDKDFNNEADTPDNFQSRRPNTSFCFLDIRSPGLGDTAMYLCATSRQGQETQYFGPGTRLLVL.

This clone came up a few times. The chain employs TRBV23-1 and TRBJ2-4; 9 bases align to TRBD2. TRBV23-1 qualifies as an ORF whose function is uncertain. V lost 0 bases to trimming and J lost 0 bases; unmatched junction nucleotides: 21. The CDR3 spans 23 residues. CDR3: CASSQSGRWGAGGPSIAKNIQYF. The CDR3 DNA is TGCGCCAGCAGTCAATCGGGGAGGTGGGGAGCGGGAGGCCCTTCTATAGCCAAAAACATTCAGTACTTC.

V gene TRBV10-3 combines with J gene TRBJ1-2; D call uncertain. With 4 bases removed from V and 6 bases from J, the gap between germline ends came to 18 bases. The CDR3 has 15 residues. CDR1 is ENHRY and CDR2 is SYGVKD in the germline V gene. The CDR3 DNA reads TGTGCCATCAGTGCTGGTCGGCAGGAGGCTGATGGCTACACCTTC. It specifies CAISAGRQEADGYTF.

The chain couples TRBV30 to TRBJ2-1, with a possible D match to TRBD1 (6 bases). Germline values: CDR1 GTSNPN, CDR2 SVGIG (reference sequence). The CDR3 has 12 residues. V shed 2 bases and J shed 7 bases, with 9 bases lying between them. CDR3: CAWSLQGNEQFF. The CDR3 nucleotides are TGTGCCTGGAGTCTTCAGGGGAATGAGCAGTTCTTC.

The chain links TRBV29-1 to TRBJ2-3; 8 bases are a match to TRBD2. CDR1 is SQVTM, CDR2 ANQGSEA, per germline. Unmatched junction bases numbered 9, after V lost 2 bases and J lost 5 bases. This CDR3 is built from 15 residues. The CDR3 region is CSVEWGSGIGDTQYF. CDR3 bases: TGCAGCGTTGAATGGGGTAGCGGGATCGGAGATACGCAGTATTTT.

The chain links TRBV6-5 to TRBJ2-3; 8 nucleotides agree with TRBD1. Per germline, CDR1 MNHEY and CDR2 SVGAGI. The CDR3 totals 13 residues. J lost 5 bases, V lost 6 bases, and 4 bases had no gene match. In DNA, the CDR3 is TGTGCCAGCAGGGCAGGGGGCGGAGATACGCAGTATTTT. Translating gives CASRAGGGDTQYF.

CDR3 protein: CASSLLGGGSTNYGYTF. The CDR3 DNA sequence: TGTGCCAGCAGTCTCCTGGGGGGAGGTAGCACTAACTATGGCTACACCTTC. The genes are TRBV2 and TRBJ1-2; D is possibly TRBD1 (5 bases). V was shortened by 5 bases and J by 0 bases, with 19 bases between the two germline ends. This CDR3 contains 17 residues. Germline values: CDR1 SNHLY, CDR2 FYNNEI.

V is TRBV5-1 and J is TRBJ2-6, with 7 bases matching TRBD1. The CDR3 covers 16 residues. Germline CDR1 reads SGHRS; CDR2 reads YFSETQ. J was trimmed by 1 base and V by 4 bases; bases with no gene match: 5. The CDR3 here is CASSPRTGSGANVLTF. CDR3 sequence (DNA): TGCGCCAGCAGCCCCCGGACAGGTTCTGGGGCCAACGTCCTGACTTTC.

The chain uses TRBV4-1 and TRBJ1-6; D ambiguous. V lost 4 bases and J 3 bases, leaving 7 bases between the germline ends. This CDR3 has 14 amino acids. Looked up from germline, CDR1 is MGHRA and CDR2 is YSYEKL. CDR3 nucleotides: TGCGCCAGCAGCCCGGGTGGCTATAATTCACCCCTCCACTTT. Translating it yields CASSPGGYNSPLHF.